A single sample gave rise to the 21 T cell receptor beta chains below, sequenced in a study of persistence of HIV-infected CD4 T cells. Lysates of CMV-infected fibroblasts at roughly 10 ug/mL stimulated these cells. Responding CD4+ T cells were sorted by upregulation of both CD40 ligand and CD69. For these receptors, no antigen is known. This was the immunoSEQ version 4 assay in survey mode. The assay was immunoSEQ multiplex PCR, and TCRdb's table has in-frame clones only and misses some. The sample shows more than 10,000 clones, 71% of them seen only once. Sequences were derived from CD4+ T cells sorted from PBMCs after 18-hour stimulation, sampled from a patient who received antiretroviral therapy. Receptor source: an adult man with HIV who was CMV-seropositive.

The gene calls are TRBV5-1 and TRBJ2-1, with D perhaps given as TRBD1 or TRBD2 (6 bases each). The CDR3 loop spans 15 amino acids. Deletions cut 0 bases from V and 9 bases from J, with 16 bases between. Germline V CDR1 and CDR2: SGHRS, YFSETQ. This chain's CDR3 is CASSLDGGGGVEQFF. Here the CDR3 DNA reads TGCGCCAGCAGCTTGGACGGGGGCGGCGGGGTTGAGCAGTTCTTC.

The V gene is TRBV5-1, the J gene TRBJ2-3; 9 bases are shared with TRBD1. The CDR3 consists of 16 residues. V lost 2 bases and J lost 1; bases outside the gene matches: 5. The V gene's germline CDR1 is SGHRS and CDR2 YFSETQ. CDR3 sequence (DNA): TGCGCCAGCAGCTTAACGGACAGGGGTCGCACAGATACGCAGTATTTT. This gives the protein CASSLTDRGRTDTQYF.

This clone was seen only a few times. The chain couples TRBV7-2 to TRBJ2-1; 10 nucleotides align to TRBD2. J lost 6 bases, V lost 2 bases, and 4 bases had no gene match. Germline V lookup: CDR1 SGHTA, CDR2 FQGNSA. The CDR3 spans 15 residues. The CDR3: CASSLYLAGANEQFF. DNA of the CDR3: TGTGCCAGCAGCTTATACCTAGCGGGGGCCAATGAGCAGTTCTTC.

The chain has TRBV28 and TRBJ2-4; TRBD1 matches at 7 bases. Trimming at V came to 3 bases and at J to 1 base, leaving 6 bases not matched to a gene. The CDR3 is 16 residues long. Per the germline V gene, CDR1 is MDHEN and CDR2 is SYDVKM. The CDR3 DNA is TGTGCCAGCAGTTTCTCGACAGGGTTGGCCAAAAACATTCAGTACTTC. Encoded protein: CASSFSTGLAKNIQYF.

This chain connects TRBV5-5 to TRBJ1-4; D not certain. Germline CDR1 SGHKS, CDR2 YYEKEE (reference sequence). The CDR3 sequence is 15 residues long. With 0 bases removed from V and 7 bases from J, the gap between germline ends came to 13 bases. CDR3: CASSLVPPVSEKLFF. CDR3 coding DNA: TGTGCCAGCAGCTTGGTCCCCCCGGTTAGTGAAAAACTGTTTTTT. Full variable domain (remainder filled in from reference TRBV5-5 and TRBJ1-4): DAGVTQSPTHLIKTRGQQVTLRCSPISGHKSVSWYQQVLGQGPQFIFQYYEKEERGRGNFPDRFSARQFPNYSSELNVNALLLGDSALYLCASSLVPPVSEKLFFGSGTQLSVL.

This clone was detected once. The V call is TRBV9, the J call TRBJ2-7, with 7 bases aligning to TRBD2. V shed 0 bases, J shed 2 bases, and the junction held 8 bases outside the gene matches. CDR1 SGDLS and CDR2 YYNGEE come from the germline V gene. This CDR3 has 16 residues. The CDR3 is CASSVGAGSSPYEQYF. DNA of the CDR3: TGTGCCAGCAGCGTAGGAGCGGGGAGCTCCCCCTACGAGCAGTACTTC.

The CDR3 DNA is TGCGCCAGCAGCTTGGGAGGGGTTTCGTCATCATCTGTGGCTTTCTTT. Translated: CASSLGGVSSSSVAFF. This chain uses TRBV5-1 with TRBJ1-1, with D possibly being TRBD1 (5 bases). Germline V gene sequence: CDR1 SGHRS, CDR2 YFSETQ. V shed 0 bases and J shed 11 bases, with 23 bases lying between them. CDR3 length equals 16 residues.

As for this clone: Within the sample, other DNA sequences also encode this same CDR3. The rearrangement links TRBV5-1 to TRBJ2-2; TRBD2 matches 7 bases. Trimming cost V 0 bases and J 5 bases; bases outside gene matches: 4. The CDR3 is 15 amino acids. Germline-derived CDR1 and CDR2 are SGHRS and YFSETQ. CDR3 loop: CASSLVAGVTGELFF. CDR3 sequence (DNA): TGCGCCAGCAGCTTGGTCGCGGGGGTGACCGGGGAGCTGTTTTTT. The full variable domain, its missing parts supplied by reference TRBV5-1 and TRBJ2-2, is KAGVTQTPRYLIKTRGQQVTLSCSPISGHRSVSWYQQTPGQGLQFLFEYFSETQRNKGNFPGRFSGRQFSNSRSEMNVSTLELGDSALYLCASSLVAGVTGELFFGEGSRLTVL.

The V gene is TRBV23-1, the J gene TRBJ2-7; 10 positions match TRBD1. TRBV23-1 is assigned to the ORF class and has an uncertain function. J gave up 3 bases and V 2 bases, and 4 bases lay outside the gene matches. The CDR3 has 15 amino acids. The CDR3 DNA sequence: TGCGCCAGCAGTCAAGGACAGGGGGTTTTCTACGAGCAGTACTTC. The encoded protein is CASSQGQGVFYEQYF.

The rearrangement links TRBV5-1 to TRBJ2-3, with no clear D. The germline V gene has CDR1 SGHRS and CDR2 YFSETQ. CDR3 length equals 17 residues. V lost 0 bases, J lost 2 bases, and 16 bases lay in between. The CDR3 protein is CASSLGLDHLATDTQYF. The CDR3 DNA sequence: TGCGCCAGCAGCTTGGGACTGGACCATTTAGCCACAGATACGCAGTATTTT.

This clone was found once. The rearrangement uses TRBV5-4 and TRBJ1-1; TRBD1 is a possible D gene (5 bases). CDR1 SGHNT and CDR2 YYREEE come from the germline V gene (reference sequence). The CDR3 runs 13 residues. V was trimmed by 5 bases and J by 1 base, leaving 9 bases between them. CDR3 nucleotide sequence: TGTGCCAGCAGGAGGGACCGGAACACTGAAGCTTTCTTT. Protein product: CASRRDRNTEAFF.

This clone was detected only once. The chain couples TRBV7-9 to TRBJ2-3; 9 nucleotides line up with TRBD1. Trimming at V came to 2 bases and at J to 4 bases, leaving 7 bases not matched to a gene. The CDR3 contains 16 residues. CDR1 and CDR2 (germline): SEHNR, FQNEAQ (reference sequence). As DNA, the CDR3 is TGTGCCAGCAGCTTAAACAGGGGGCGTCGGTCAGATACGCAGTATTTT. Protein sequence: CASSLNRGRRSDTQYF.

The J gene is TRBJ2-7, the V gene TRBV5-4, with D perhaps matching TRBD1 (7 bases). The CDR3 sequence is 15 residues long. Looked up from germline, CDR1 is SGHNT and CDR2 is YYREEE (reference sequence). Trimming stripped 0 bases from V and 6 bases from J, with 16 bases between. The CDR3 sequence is CASSLARVRDSEQYF. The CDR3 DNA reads TGTGCCAGCAGCTTGGCCAGGGTGCGGGACAGCGAGCAGTACTTC.

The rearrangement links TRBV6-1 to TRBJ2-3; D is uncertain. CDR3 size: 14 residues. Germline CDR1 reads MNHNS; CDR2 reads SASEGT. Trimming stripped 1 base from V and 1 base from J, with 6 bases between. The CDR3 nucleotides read TGTGCCAGCAGTGAAGAGGTCCGCACAGATACGCAGTATTTT. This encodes CASSEEVRTDTQYF.

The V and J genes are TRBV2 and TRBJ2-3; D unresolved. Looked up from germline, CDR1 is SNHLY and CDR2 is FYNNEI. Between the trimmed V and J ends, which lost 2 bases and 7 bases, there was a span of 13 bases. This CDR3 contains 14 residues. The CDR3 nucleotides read TGTGCCAGCAGTGAATACGGCGGAAAGAATACGCAGTATTTT. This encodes CASSEYGGKNTQYF.

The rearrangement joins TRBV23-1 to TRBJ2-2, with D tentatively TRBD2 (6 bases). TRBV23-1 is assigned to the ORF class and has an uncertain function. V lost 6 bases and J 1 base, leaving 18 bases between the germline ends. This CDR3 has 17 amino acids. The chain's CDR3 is CASSRDFAKGNTGELFF. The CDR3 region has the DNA TGCGCCAGCAGCCGGGACTTCGCCAAGGGGAACACCGGGGAGCTGTTTTTT.

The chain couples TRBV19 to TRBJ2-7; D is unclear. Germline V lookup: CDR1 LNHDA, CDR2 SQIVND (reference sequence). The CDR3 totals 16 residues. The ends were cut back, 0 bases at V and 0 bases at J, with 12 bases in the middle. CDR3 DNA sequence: TGTGCCAGTAGTATAGATCGGAACGGGCCCTCCTACGAGCAGTACTTC. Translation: CASSIDRNGPSYEQYF.

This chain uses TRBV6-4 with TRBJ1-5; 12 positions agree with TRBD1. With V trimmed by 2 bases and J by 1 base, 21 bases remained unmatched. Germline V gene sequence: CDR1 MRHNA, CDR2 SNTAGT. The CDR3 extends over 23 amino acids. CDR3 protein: CASSDNSPFRDRGLRHSNQPQHF. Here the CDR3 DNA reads TGTGCCAGCAGTGACAACTCGCCCTTCCGGGACAGGGGGCTTAGACACAGCAATCAGCCCCAGCATTTT.

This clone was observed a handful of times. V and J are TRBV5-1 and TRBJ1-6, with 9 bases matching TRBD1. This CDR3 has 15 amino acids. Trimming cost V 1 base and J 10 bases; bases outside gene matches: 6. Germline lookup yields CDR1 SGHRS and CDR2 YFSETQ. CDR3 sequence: CASSLSGQGPSPLHF. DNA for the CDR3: TGCGCCAGCAGCTTGTCGGGACAGGGTCCCTCACCCCTCCACTTT. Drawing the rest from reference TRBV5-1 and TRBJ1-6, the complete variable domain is KAGVTQTPRYLIKTRGQQVTLSCSPISGHRSVSWYQQTPGQGLQFLFEYFSETQRNKGNFPGRFSGRQFSNSRSEMNVSTLELGDSALYLCASSLSGQGPSPLHFGNGTRLTVT.

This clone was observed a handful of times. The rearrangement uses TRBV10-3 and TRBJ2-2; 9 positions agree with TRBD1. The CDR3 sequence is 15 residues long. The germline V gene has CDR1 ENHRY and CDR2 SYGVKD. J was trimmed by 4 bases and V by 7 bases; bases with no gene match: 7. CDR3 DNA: TGTGCCATCAACCGGGGACAGGGTGGCACCGGGGAGCTGTTTTTT. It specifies CAINRGQGGTGELFF.

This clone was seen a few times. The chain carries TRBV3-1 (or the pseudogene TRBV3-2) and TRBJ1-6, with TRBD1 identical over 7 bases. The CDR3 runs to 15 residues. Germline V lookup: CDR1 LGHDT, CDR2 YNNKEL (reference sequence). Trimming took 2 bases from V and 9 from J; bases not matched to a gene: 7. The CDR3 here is CASSQYGDSSSPLHF. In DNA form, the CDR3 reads TGTGCCAGCAGCCAATATGGGGACAGTAGTTCACCCCTCCACTTT.